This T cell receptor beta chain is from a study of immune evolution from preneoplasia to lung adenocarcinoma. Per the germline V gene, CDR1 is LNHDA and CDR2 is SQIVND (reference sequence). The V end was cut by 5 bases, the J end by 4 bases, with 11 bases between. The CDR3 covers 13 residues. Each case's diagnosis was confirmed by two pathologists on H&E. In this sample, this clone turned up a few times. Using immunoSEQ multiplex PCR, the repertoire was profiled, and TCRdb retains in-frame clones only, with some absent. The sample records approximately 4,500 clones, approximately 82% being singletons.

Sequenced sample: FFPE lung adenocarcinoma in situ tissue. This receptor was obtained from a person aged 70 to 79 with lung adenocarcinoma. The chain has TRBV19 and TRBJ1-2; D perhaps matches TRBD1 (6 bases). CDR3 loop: CASSPRDIYGYTF. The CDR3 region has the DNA TGTGCCAGTAGTCCCCGGGACATCTATGGCTACACCTTC. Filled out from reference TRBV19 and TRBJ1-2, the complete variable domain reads DGGITQSPKYLFRKEGQNVTLSCEQNLNHDAMYWYRQDPGQGLRLIYYSQIVNDFQKGDIAEGYSVSREKKESFPLTVTSAQKNPTAFYLCASSPRDIYGYTFGSGTRLTVV.